Sequencing of this TCR beta chain was carried out in a study of T-cell reconstitution after alpha-beta-depleted transplantation in children. The TCRbeta library was prepared with unique molecular identifiers. TCRdb redid the calling of the PCR reads with MiXCR, one entry per CDR3 protein. The repertoire holds approximately 400,000 distinct CDR3 sequences, roughly 10% seen once, with approximately 5% in the top ten. This clonotype appeared a few times. The starting material was PBMCs from the stem cell graft donor, obtained from the stem cell graft. The receptor's source is a human donor who donated a stem cell graft to a child with acute myeloid leukemia.

The CDR3 DNA reads TGTGCCAGCAGTTACTCATCCAATGATTTCCAGCCCCAGCATTTT. Its protein product is CASSYSSNDFQPQHF. J is TRBJ1-5 and V is TRBV6-5, with no clear D. V lost 0 bases and J lost 7, with 13 bases in between. There are 15 residues in the CDR3. From germline, CDR1 is MNHEY and CDR2 SVGAGI.